The sample holds many counts of the clone carrying this T cell receptor (beta chain). Its specificity is not known. These data belong to a study of CD8 T cells in ankylosing spondylitis. Overall study findings and caveats: A TCR beta motif of under 10 highly homologous variants appeared characteristic of ankylosing spondylitis blood.

With molecular barcodes, quantitative 5'-RACE was used to make the TCR beta libraries. In TCRdb, the 5' RACE reads were re-called with MiXCR into one record per CDR3 protein. Counted here are roughly 700,000 distinct CDR3 sequences, under 20% occurring once; the ten biggest clones make up around 19%. Germline V lookup: CDR1 SGHRS, CDR2 YFSETQ. The trim removed 4 bases at V and 4 bases at J, leaving 12 bases unmatched. This CDR3 spans 18 amino acids. The sequenced material came from blood, either unsorted or a sorted T cell fraction (not recorded which). This receptor was obtained from a male donor with ankylosing spondylitis. The chain combines TRBV5-1 with TRBJ2-3; 13 bases match TRBD2. CDR3 amino acids: CASSNPGLAGRSSDTQYF. As DNA, the CDR3 is TGCGCCAGCAGCAACCCGGGACTAGCGGGGAGATCGTCAGATACGCAGTATTTT.